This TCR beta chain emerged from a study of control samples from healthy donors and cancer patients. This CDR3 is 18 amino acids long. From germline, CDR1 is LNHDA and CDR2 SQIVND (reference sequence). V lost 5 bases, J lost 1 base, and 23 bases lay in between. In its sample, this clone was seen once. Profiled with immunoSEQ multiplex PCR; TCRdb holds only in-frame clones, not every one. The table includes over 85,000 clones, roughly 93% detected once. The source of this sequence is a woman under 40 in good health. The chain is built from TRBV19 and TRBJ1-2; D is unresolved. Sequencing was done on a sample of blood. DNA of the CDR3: TGTGCCAGTAGTTTCTCTTCCCCACATGGAGTCCATAACTATGGCTACACCTTC. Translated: CASSFSSPHGVHNYGYTF.